The 10 T cell receptor beta chains listed next were all sequenced from one sample in a study of cytomegalovirus exposure and HLA in healthy donors. Only in-frame clones appear in the TCRdb table, and some are missing; sequencing was by immunoSEQ multiplex PCR. The table has approximately 230,000 clones, more than 85% seen once. Material: PBMCs. Every receptor here comes from a man between 18 and 35 years old in good health and CMV-seropositive.

This chain joins TRBV5-4 and TRBJ2-2, with 9 bases matching TRBD1. The length of the CDR3 is 17 residues. V shed 0 bases and J 2 bases; nucleotides not matched to a gene: 5. The germline CDR1 and CDR2 sequences are SGHNT and YYREEE (reference sequence). As DNA, the CDR3 is TGTGCCAGCAGCTTGGGGACAGGGGCGGTAAACACCGGGGAGCTGTTTTTT. Encoded protein: CASSLGTGAVNTGELFF.

The gene calls are TRBV27 and TRBJ1-1; 11 bases fit TRBD1. Trimming removed 9 bases from V and 4 bases from J; junction bases left unmatched: 13. This CDR3 is 16 amino acids long. Germline CDR1 MNHEY, CDR2 SMNVEV (reference sequence). CDR3 in amino acids: CASYFIRDRGATEAFF. In DNA, the CDR3 is TGTGCCAGTTATTTCATCCGGGACAGGGGGGCCACTGAAGCTTTCTTT.

V gene TRBV2 combines with J gene TRBJ1-2, with D possibly matching TRBD1 (5 bases). Trimming took off 6 bases at V and 1 base at J, with 9 bases between the two ends. Looked up from germline, CDR1 is SNHLY and CDR2 is FYNNEI. The CDR3 is made up of 13 amino acids. Written as DNA, the CDR3 is TGTGCCAGCAGGAGGGACGATAACTATGGCTACACCTTC. Amino acids: CASRRDDNYGYTF.

The V gene is TRBV5-6, the J gene TRBJ2-4; TRBD2 matches at 11 bases. Germline-derived CDR1 and CDR2 are SGHDT and YYEEEE. The ends lost 3 bases at V and 4 bases at J; junction bases unmatched: 6. The CDR3 consists of 16 residues. The chain's CDR3 is CASSWTSGYFKNIQYF. In DNA, the CDR3 is TGTGCCAGCAGCTGGACTAGCGGGTACTTTAAAAACATTCAGTACTTC.

Only a few counts were recorded for this clone. The rearrangement joins TRBV7-2 to TRBJ2-2; D remains unclear. The germline V gene encodes CDR1 SGHTA and CDR2 FQGNSA. The CDR3 sequence is 17 residues long. The V gene lost 5 bases and the J gene lost 2 bases, with 18 bases spanning the gap. The CDR3 here is CASSHVAIYPNTGELFF. CDR3 coding DNA: TGTGCCAGCAGCCACGTGGCTATTTACCCAAACACCGGGGAGCTGTTTTTT.

This chain uses TRBV27 with TRBJ2-3, with 11 bases identical to TRBD2. This CDR3 is 19 amino acids long. Trimming removed 4 bases from V and 4 bases from J; junction bases left unmatched: 16. Germline CDR1 is MNHEY and CDR2 is SMNVEV (reference sequence). CDR3 coding DNA: TGTGCCAGCAGTTCCCGTGGAGGGACTAGCGGAACCGTCCCAGATACGCAGTATTTT. It yields the protein CASSSRGGTSGTVPDTQYF.

The chain recombines TRBV10-3 with TRBJ1-2; D remains unclear. Germline values: CDR1 ENHRY, CDR2 SYGVKD. V lost 0 bases to trimming and J lost 1 base, with 12 bases between them. The CDR3 loop spans 16 amino acids. The CDR3 DNA reads as TGTGCCATCAGTGAGTCGCAACAGACCTATAACTATGGCTACACCTTC. Translating gives CAISESQQTYNYGYTF.

The chain links TRBV6-5 to TRBJ2-5, with D possibly being TRBD2 (6 bases). The CDR3 is made up of 15 amino acids. CDR1 and CDR2 from the germline V gene are MNHEY and SVGAGI. The V end was cut by 7 bases, the J end by 3 bases, with 18 bases between. CDR3 sequence: CASIGIGSGEETQYF. In DNA form, the CDR3 reads TGTGCCAGCATCGGTATCGGTAGCGGAGAAGAGACCCAGTACTTC.

As regards this clone: Compared with germline, one end of the junction differs, possibly owing to a read error. J is TRBJ2-7 and V is TRBV5-6, with a tentative D call TRBD1 (5 bases). The CDR3 runs to 13 residues. Germline CDR1 reads SGHDT; CDR2 reads YYEEEE. CDR3 nucleotide sequence: TGTGCCAGCAGCTTGCGCTCAGGGTACGGGCAGTACTTC. This translates into CASSLRSGYGQYF.

The sample holds a few counts of this clone. The V call is TRBV10-1, the J call TRBJ1-2; tentative D call: TRBD1 (5 bases). CDR1 WNHNN and CDR2 SYGVQD come from the germline V gene (reference sequence). The V end lost 11 bases, the J end lost 3 bases, and 13 bases lay between the germline ends. The CDR3 has 12 amino acids. The CDR3 DNA reads as TGCGCCGGTCCCAGGGAGCACTATGGCTACACCTTC. Translation gives CAGPREHYGYTF.